The clone carrying this TCR beta chain was counted once. The antigen is unknown. Germline V CDR1 and CDR2: LNHDA, SQIVND (reference sequence). V was clipped by 4 bases and J by 0 bases; unmatched bases: 3. This CDR3 has 15 amino acids. This PCR relied on a set of 60 Vbeta primers and 13 Jbeta primers. The data were produced by immunoSEQ multiplex PCR, yet TCRdb's version contains in-frame clones alone and is incomplete. The repertoire has around 90,000 clones, approximately 89% of them found once; the top ten carry 8.5% to 10%. This sample was included in a study of cytomegalovirus exposure and HLA in healthy donors. Overall study results and limits: Being productive about 90% or about 30% of the time was typical of most TCR beta V segments in an earlier analysis. Cytomegalovirus-associated TCR beta chains were listed, numbering over 150.

This sequence was found in a man under 40 in good health and CMV-seropositive. What was sequenced was PBMCs. V and J are TRBV19 and TRBJ2-3, with TRBD2 matching 8 bases. The CDR3 DNA follows: TGTGCCAGTAGTACCGGGACTAGAAGCACAGATACGCAGTATTTT. It encodes CASSTGTRSTDTQYF.